The sequence of this TCR beta chain was determined in a study of blood T cell repertoires in COVID-19. Authors' processing steps: Scientists estimated how many nucleated cells there were by amplifying reference gene primers. Method: immunoSEQ multiplex PCR; TCRdb's copy keeps in-frame clones and lacks some. Clonal size and the V and J genes are those of that table, whereas D and trimming came from the DNA. This sample carries fewer than 250,000 clones, 83% of them seen once, and the ten largest clones take around 3.3%. Trimming took 0 bases from V and 2 from J, leaving 4 bases between them. This CDR3 spans 13 amino acids. Per the germline V gene, CDR1 is SGDLS and CDR2 is YYNGEE. Participant-reported clinical history was the basis for cohort assignment.

J is TRBJ2-3 and V is TRBV9; D not certain. The sample consisted of PBMCs or T cells enriched from blood (not recorded which). The receptor comes from a middle-aged woman who had been exposed to COVID-19. The chain's CDR3 is CASSVAVTDTQYF. The CDR3 nucleotides are TGTGCCAGCAGCGTAGCTGTCACAGATACGCAGTATTTT.